This record covers a single TCR beta chain. This clonotype has ten or more counts. Its antigen specificity is not known. No base quality information exists; no much larger clone differs at one position. The data were obtained in a study of T cell repertoires in cytomegalovirus infection (dated 2019 in TCRdb). With regard to the full study: Alongside well-studied HLA-B-restricted epitopes, the peptide stimulations were aimed at recently identified HLA-C-restricted CMV epitopes, whose presentation resists viral immunomodulation. Because public TCR beta signatures pointed to carriage of CMV infection together with the matching HLA type, the HLA type of each donor mattered for the analysis. The study at large found these results: Cumulative frequency of public TCR beta family members discriminated carriers of CMV infection plus the relevant HLA type in this cohort and an independent 352-donor cohort. In the ex vivo response, HLA-C-restricted CMV-specific TCR beta clonotypes were dominant, and in two of eight donors the single most frequent clonotype came from this HLA-C-restricted group.

Sequenced on an Illumina HiSeq 1500. TCRdb reanalyzed the raw reads on its own, using fastp at Q25 for trimming and MiXCR for clone calling, and kept in-frame beta chains. All rows with the same CDR3 protein become a single entry with the most common DNA and genes. The sample table shows hundreds of thousands of distinct CDR3 sequences, and roughly 36% are seen once. The ten top clones hold 15% to 20% of the sample. According to the study, the label for this sample's treatment or condition signals: in vitro stimulation with specific CMV peptide epitopes to enrich CMV-specific T cells. The sequence was collected from a human donor in good health (CMV status not recorded). Some clones in this sample may be carry-over from other donors' samples. Sample: cultured PBMCs, taken from culture after CMV antigen stimulation.

This receptor has the CDR3 CASSSALNYGYTF. The nucleotides read TGTGCCAGCAGCTCCGCCTTAAACTATGGCTACACCTTC. This chain is built from TRBV7-2 and TRBJ1-2, with the D gene too uncertain to name. Cut back by 4 bases and 2 bases, the V and J ends lie 8 bases apart. From the cysteine up to the phenylalanine, the CDR3 has a length of 13 residues. Kept here is only the CDR3 DNA, which spans 39 bases and is read in frame from base 1. The germline V gene provides CDR1 SGHTA and CDR2 FQGNSA. With the rest looked up from the reference TRBV7-2 and TRBJ1-2 genes rather than sequenced, the full variable domain is GAGVSQSPSNKVTEKGKDVELRCDPISGHTALYWYRQSLGQGLEFLIYFQGNSAPDKSGLPSDRFSAERTGGSVSTLTIQRTQQEDSAVYLCASSSALNYGYTFGSGTRLTVV.